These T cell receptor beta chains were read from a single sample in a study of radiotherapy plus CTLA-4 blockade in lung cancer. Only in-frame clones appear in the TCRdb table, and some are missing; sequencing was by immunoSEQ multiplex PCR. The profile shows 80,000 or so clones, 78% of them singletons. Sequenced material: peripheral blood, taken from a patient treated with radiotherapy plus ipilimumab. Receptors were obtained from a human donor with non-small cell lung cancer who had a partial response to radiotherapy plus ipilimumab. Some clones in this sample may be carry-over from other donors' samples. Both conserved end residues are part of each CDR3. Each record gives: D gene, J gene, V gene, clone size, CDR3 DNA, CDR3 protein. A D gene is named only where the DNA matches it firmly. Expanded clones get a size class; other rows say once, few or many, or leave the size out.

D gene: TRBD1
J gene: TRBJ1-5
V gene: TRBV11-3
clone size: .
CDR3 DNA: TGTGCCAGCAGCTTATCCGGGACAGGGGGACTCCAGCCCCAGCATTTT
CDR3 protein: CASSLSGTGGLQPQHF

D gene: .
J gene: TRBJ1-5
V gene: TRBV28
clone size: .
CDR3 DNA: TGTGCCAGCAGTTCCGGATTGGGTCGACAGTATTTTAGCAATCAGCCCCAGCATTTT
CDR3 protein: CASSSGLGRQYFSNQPQHF

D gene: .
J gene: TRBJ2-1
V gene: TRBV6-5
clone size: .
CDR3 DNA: TGTGCCAGCAGTTACTCCCCCCGTCGGGCCTACAATGAGCAGTTCTTC
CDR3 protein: CASSYSPRRAYNEQFF

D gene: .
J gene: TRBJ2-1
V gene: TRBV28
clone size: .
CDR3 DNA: TGTGCCAGCAGTTTATACTTACAGGATGTCTACAATGAGCAGTTCTTC
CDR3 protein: CASSLYLQDVYNEQFF

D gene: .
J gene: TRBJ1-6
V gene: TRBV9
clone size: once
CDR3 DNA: TGTGCCAGCAGCCCTGAAACCGGGGTGCGATCACCCCTCCACTTT
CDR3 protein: CASSPETGVRSPLHF

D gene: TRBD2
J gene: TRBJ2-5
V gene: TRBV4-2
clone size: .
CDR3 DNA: TGTGCCAGCAGCCGCAGCCGCGGGAGTCAAGAGACCCAGTACTTC
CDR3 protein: CASSRSRGSQETQYF

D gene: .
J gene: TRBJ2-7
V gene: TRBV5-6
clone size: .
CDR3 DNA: TGTGCCAGCAGCTTGATAGACGAGCAGTACTTC
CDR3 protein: CASSLIDEQYF

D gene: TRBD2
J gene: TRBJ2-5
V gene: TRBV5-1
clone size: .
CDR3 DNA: TGCGCCAGCAGCTTGGTAACAGCGGGGGTGTCTGGGACCCAGTACTTC
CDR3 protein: CASSLVTAGVSGTQYF

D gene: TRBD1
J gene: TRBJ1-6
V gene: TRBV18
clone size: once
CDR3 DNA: TGTGCCAGCGCCAGGGACAGGGGCAATTCACCCCTCCACTTT
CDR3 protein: CASARDRGNSPLHF

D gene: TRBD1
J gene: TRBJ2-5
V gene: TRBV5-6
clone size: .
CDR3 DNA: TGTGCCAGCAGCTATCGGACAGGGGGCGGGGAGACCCAGTACTTC
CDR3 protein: CASSYRTGGGETQYF

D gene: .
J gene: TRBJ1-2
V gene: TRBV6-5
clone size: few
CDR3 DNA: TGTGCCAGCAGTTACACCTTCCGAGACTATGGCTACACCTTC
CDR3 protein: CASSYTFRDYGYTF

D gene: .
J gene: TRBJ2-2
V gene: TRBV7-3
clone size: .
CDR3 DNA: TGTGCCAGCAGCTTAACGCACCAGCGGGACACCGGGGAGCTGTTTTTT
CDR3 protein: CASSLTHQRDTGELFF

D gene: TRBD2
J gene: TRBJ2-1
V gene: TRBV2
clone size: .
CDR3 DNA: TGTGCCAGCAGTGTGTCGGCTAGCGGGAGGGCCGGGGAGCAGTTCTTC
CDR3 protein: CASSVSASGRAGEQFF

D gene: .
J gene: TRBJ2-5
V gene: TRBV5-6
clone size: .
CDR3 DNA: TGTGCCAGCAGCTTTTGGGGGGTTACGAAGACCCAGTACTTC
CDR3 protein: CASSFWGVTKTQYF

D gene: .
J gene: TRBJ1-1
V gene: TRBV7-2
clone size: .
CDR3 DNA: TGTGCCAGCAGCCGAGCGTACGGAGGGCGAGGCACTGAAGCTTTCTTT
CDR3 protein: CASSRAYGGRGTEAFF

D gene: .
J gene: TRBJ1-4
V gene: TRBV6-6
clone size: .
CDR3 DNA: TGTGCCAGCAGAGCACACGGGACTGAGAATGAAAAACTGTTTTTT
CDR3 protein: CASRAHGTENEKLFF

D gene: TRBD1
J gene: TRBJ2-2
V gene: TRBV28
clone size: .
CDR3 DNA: TGTGCCAGCCGCCCATCTGGAGGACAGGGGTTCACCGGGGAGCTGTTTTTT
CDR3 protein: CASRPSGGQGFTGELFF

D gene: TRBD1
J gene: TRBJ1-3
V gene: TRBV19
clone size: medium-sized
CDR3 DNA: TGTGCCAGCACTGACAGGGGTTGGACCATATATTTT
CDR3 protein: CASTDRGWTIYF

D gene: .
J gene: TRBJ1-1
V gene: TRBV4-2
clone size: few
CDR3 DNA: TGTGCCAGCAGCCAAGGCACTCTCACTGAAGCTTTCTTT
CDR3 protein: CASSQGTLTEAFF

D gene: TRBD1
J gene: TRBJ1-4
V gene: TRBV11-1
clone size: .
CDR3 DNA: TGTGCCAGCAGACCGGGACAGGGTGATGAAAAACTGTTTTTT
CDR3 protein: CASRPGQGDEKLFF

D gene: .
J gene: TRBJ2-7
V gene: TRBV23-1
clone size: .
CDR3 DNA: TGCGCCAGCAGTCCTGAAATACAGGGTAAGGTCGAGCAGTACTTC
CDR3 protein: CASSPEIQGKVEQYF

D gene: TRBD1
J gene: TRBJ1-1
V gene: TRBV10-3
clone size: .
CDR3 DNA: TGTGCCATCAGTGATCCGGGACAGTTAAACACTGAAGCTTTCTTT
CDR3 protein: CAISDPGQLNTEAFF

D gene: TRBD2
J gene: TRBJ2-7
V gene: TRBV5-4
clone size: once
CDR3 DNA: TGTGCCAGCAGCTCCAACCCTACTAGCGGGAGGCGTGAGCAGTACTTC
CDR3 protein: CASSSNPTSGRREQYF

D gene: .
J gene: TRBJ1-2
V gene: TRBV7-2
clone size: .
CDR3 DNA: TGTGCCAGCAGCTTAGAATCTGGACAGATCTATGGCTACACCTTC
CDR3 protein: CASSLESGQIYGYTF